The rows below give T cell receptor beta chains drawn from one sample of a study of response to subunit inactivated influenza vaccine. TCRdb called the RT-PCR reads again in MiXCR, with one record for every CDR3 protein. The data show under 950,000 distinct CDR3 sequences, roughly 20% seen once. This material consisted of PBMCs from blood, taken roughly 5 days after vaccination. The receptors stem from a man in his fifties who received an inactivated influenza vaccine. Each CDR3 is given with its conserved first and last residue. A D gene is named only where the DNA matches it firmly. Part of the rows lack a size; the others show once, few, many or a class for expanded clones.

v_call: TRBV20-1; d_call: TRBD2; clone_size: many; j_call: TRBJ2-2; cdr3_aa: CSAPRRGGSGELFF; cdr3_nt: TGCAGTGCTCCGAGAAGGGGAGGGTCCGGGGAGCTGTTTTTT
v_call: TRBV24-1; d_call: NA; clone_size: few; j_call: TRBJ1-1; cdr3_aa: CATRDGTNTEAFF; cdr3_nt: TGTGCCACCCGGGACGGGACGAACACTGAAGCTTTCTTT
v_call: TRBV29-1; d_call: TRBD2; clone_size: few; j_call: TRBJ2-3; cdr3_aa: CSADSGRLIDTQYF; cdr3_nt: TGCAGCGCCGACAGCGGGAGGCTGATAGATACGCAGTATTTT
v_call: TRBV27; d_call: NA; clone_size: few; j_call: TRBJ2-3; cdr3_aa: CASNRIGGTDTQYF; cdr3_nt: TGTGCCAGCAATAGGATTGGAGGCACAGATACGCAGTATTTT
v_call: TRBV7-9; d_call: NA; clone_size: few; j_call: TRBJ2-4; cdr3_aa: CASSLGGANIQYF; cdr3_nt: TGTGCCAGCAGCTTAGGGGGGGCTAACATTCAGTACTTC
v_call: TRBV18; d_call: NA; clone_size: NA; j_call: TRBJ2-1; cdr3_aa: CASSPPLTSGEQFF; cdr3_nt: TGTGCCAGCTCACCACCACTGACTTCGGGTGAGCAGTTCTTC
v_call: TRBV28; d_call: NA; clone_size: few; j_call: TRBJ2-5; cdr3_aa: CASSLPPQDTQETQYF; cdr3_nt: TGTGCCAGCAGTTTACCCCCACAGGATACCCAAGAGACCCAGTACTTC
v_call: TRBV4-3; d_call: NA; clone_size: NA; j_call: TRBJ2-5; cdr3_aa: CASSQELASEETQYF; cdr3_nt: TGCGCCAGCAGCCAAGAGTTGGCCAGCGAAGAGACCCAGTACTTC
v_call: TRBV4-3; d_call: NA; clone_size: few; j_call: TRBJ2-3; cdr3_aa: CASSQDVGSDTQYF; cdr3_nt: TGCGCCAGCAGCCAAGATGTTGGGTCAGATACGCAGTATTTT
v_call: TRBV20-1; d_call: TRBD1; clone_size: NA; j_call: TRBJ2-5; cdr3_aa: CSAPGQIRETQYF; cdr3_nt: TGCAGTGCTCCGGGACAGATCCGGGAGACCCAGTACTTC
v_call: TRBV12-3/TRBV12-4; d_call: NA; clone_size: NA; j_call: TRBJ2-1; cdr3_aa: CASSAVSAYNEQFF; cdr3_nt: TGTGCCAGCAGCGCCGTCTCGGCTTACAATGAGCAGTTCTTC
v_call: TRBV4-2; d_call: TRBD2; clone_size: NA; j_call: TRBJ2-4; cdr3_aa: CASSQGASGGGPDIQYF; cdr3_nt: TGTGCCAGCAGCCAAGGTGCTAGCGGGGGGGGCCCCGACATTCAGTACTTC
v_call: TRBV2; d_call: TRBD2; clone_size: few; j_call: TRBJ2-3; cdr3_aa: CASSEALATDTQYF; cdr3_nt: TGTGCCAGCAGTGAAGCACTAGCGACAGATACGCAGTATTTT
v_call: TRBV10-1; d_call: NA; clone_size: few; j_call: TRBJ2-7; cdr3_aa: CASVGVGGSGSYEQYF; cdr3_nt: TGCGCCAGCGTCGGTGTTGGGGGCTCGGGCTCCTACGAGCAGTACTTC
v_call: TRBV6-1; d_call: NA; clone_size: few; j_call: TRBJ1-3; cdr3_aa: CASSRGLSGNTIYF; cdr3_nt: TGTGCCAGCAGTCGGGGACTCTCTGGAAACACCATATATTTT
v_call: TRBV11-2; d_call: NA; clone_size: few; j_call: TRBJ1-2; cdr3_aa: CASSLDPRGGSDGYTF; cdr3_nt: TGTGCCAGCAGCTTAGACCCGAGGGGGGGATCGGATGGCTACACCTTC
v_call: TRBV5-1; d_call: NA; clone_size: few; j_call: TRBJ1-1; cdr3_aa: CASSLQSGAMNTEAFF; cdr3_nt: TGCGCCAGCAGCTTGCAATCGGGGGCGATGAACACTGAAGCTTTCTTT
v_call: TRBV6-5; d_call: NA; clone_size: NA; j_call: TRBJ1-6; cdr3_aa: CASSYDGRENSPLHF; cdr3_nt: TGTGCCAGCAGTTACGATGGCAGAGAAAATTCACCCCTCCACTTT
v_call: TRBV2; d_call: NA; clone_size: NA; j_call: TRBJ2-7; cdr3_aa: CASSTEAYEQYF; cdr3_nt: TGTGCCAGCAGTACAGAGGCCTACGAGCAGTACTTC
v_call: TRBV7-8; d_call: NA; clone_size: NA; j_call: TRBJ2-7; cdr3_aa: CASSSLRGSYEQYF; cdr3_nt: TGTGCCAGCAGCTCCCTTCGGGGTTCCTACGAGCAGTACTTC
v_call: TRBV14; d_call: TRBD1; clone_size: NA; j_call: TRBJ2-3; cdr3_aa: CASSPSGQGLQYF; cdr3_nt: TGTGCCAGCAGCCCGAGCGGACAGGGTTTGCAGTATTTT
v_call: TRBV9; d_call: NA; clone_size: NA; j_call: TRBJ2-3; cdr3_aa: CASSVQHNADTQYF; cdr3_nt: TGTGCCAGCAGCGTACAGCATAACGCAGATACGCAGTATTTT
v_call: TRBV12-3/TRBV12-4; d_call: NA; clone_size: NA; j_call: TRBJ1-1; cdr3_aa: CASSLTKGVGTEAFF; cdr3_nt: TGTGCCAGCAGTCTCACCAAGGGGGTTGGCACTGAAGCTTTCTTT
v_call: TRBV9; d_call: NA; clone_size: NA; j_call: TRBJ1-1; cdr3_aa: CASSYTQENTEAFF; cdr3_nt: TGTGCCAGCAGCTATACCCAGGAGAACACTGAAGCTTTCTTT
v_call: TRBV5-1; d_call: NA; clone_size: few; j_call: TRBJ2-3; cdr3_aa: CASSLGSSRRTDTQYF; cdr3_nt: TGCGCCAGCAGCTTGGGTTCGTCTCGAAGGACAGATACGCAGTATTTT
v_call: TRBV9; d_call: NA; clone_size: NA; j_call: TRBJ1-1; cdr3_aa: CASSETQGRGEAFF; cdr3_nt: TGTGCCAGCAGCGAGACGCAGGGTAGGGGTGAAGCTTTCTTT
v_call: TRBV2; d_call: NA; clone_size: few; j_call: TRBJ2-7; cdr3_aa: CASSGSLEFEQYF; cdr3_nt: TGTGCCAGCAGTGGTTCCCTAGAGTTCGAGCAGTACTTC
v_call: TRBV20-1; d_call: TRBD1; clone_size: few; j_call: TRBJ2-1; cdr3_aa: CSTHRGYNEQFF; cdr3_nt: TGCAGTACCCACAGGGGGTACAATGAGCAGTTCTTC
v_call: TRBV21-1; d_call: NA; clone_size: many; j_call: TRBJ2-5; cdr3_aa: CASSKYRTGKETQYF; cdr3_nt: TGTGCCAGCAGCAAATACAGGACAGGGAAAGAGACCCAGTACTTC
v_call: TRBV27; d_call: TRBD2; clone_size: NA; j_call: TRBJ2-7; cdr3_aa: CASSLRLAYSYEQYF; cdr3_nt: TGTGCCAGCAGTTTACGACTAGCGTACTCCTACGAGCAGTACTTC
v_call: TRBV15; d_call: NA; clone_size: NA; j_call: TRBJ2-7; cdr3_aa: CATSREGAGDSYEQYF; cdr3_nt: TGTGCCACCAGCAGAGAAGGGGCAGGGGACTCCTACGAGCAGTACTTC
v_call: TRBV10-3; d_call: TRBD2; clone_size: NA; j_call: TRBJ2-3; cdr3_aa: CAISESSGGNTDTQYF; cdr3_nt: TGTGCCATCAGTGAATCTAGCGGGGGCAACACAGATACGCAGTATTTT
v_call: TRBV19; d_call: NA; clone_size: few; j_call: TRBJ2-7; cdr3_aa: CASSVKAGWYEQYF; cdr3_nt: TGTGCCAGTAGTGTAAAGGCGGGGTGGTACGAGCAGTACTTC
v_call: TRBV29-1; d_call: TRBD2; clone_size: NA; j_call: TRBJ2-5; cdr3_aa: CSAGLAGGGETQYF; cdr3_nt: TGCAGCGCTGGACTAGCGGGAGGGGGCGAGACCCAGTACTTC
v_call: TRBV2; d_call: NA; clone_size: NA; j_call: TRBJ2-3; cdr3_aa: CASSGPSSTDTQYF; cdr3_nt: TGTGCCAGCAGTGGGCCATCTAGCACAGATACGCAGTATTTT
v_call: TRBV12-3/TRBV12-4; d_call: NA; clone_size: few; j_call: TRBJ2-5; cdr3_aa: CASSSSTGGWTQYF; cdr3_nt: TGTGCCAGCAGTTCCTCGACAGGCGGGTGGACCCAGTACTTC
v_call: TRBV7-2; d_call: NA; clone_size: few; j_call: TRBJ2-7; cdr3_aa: CASSLPLGAASEQYF; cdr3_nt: TGTGCCAGCAGCTTACCCTTAGGGGCTGCGTCCGAGCAGTACTTC
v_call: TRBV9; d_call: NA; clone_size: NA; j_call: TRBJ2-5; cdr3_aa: CASSVGTYQETQYF; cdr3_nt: TGTGCCAGCAGCGTGGGGACATACCAAGAGACCCAGTACTTC
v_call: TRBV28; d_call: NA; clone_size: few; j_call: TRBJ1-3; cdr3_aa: CASGPGNTIYF; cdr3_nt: TGTGCCAGCGGGCCTGGAAACACCATATATTTT
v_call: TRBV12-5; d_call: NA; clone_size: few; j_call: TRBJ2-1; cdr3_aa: CASGLTRSYYNEQFF; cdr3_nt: TGTGCTAGTGGTTTAACTAGGTCTTACTACAATGAGCAGTTCTTC
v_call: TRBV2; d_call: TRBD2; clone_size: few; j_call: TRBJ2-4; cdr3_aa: CASSPKREGRNIQYF; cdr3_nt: TGTGCCAGCAGCCCAAAGCGGGAGGGCCGAAACATTCAGTACTTC
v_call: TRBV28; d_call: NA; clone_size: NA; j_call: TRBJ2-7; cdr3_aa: CATNSEGLSGREYF; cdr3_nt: TGTGCCACCAATAGCGAGGGGTTGAGTGGGAGAGAGTACTTC
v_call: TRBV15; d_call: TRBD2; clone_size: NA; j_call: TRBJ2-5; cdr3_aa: CATRASGTSGAQETQYF; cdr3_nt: TGTGCCACCAGGGCCTCAGGGACTAGCGGAGCCCAAGAGACCCAGTACTTC
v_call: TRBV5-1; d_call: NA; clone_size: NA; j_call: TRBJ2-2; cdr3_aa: CASSLADLFSVNTGELFF; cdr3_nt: TGCGCCAGCAGCTTGGCCGACCTCTTTTCAGTGAACACCGGGGAGCTGTTTTTT
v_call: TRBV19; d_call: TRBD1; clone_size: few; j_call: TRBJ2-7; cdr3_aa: CASSIAGTEGDSYEQYF; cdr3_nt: TGTGCCAGTAGTATCGCCGGGACAGAGGGGGATTCCTACGAGCAGTACTTC
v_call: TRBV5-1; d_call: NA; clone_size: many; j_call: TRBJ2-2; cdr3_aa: CASSLDSTGELFF; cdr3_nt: TGTGCCAGCAGCTTAGATAGCACCGGGGAGCTGTTTTTT
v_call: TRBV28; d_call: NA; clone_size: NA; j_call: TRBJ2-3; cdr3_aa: CASSFPPGVGTDTQYF; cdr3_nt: TGTGCCAGCAGTTTTCCTCCAGGGGTGGGCACAGATACGCAGTATTTT
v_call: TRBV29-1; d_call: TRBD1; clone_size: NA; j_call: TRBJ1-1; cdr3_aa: CSAEQGAGGTEAFF; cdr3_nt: TGCAGCGCGGAACAGGGGGCAGGAGGCACTGAAGCTTTCTTT
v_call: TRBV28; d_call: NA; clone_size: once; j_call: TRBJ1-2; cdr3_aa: CASSPYEGLYGYTF; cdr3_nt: TGTGCCAGCAGTCCCTACGAGGGACTCTATGGCTACACCTTC
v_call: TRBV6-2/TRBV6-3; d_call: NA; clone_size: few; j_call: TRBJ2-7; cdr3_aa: CASSYATILPPYEQYF; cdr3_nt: TGTGCCAGCAGTTACGCGACAATCCTGCCTCCCTACGAGCAGTACTTC
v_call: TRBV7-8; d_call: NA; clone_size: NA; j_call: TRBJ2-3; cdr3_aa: CASSMHYLRTDTQYF; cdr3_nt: TGTGCCAGCAGCATGCACTACCTCCGCACAGATACGCAGTATTTT
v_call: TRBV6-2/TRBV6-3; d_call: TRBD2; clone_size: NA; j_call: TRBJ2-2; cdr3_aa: CASSYSTGLGDGELFF; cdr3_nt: TGTGCCAGCAGTTACTCGACGGGACTAGGGGACGGGGAGCTGTTTTTT
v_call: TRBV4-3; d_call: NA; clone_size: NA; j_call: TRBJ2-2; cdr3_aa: CASSQEGPTGELFF; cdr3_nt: TGCGCCAGCAGCCAGGAAGGCCCTACCGGGGAGCTGTTTTTT